This T cell receptor (beta chain) was retrieved from a study of early T cells in non-severe SARS-CoV-2 infection. Trimming removed 5 bases from V and 4 bases from J; junction bases left unmatched: 7. The length of the CDR3 is 15 residues. The germline V gene has CDR1 SGHAT and CDR2 FQNNGV. MiXCR, run by TCRdb on the 5' RACE reads, gives a single entry per CDR3 protein. The sample yields roughly 40,000 distinct CDR3 sequences, 7% to 7.5% seen once. This sequence was found in an adult who was a healthcare worker with PCR-confirmed SARS-CoV-2 infection or an uninfected control (not recorded which). The sample taken for sequencing was whole blood. V usage is TRBV11-2 and J usage is TRBJ2-3, with 9 positions matching TRBD2. Written as DNA, the CDR3 is TGTGCCAGCAGCCCTCGGACTAGCGAGGCAGATACGCAGTATTTT. This gives the protein CASSPRTSEADTQYF.